This entry lists 20 T cell receptor beta chains sequenced from one sample in a study of T-cell reconstitution after alpha-beta-depleted transplantation in children. This sample's TCRbeta library carried unique molecular identifier barcodes. MiXCR, applied by TCRdb to the PCR reads, yields one record per CDR3 protein. The sample holds tens of thousands of distinct CDR3 sequences, around 6.3% seen once. Sequenced material: PBMCs, mostly from graft donor cells, taken 180 days after TCRalphabeta/CD19-depleted stem cell transplant. Receptor source: a male patient younger than 18 who had a stem cell transplant for acute myeloid leukemia, so the T cells may come from the graft donor.

This clonotype was seen repeatedly, ten times or more. CDR3 DNA: TGTGCCAGCAGCTTAGAGGGCAGTATTAACACCATATATTTT. It encodes CASSLEGSINTIYF. This chain joins TRBV7-9 and TRBJ1-3; D is uncertain. This CDR3 region has 14 residues. CDR1 and CDR2 from the germline V gene are SEHNR and FQNEAQ (reference sequence). V lost 1 base and J lost 7, with 11 bases in between. Full variable domain (rest looked up from reference TRBV7-9 and TRBJ1-3): DTGVSQNPRHKITKRGQNVTFRCDPISEHNRLYWYRQTLGQGPEFLTYFQNEAQLEKSRLLSDRFSAERPKGSFSTLEIQRTEQGDSAMYLCASSLEGSINTIYFGEGSWLTVV.

This clonotype has at least ten counts. A much more abundant neighbour one base away suggests this may be a read error. This CDR3 reads CAISESGLQWEQFF. CDR3 nucleotide sequence: TGTGCCATCAGTGAGTCGGGACTCCAATGGGAGCAGTTCTTC. The chain couples TRBV10-3 to TRBJ2-1; TRBD2 is a possible D gene (6 bases). The CDR3 runs 14 residues. V lost 0 bases to trimming and J lost 10 bases, with 13 bases between them. Germline-derived CDR1 and CDR2 are ENHRY and SYGVKD.

At least ten counts were recorded for this clonotype. In this CDR3 the conserved last residue, phenylalanine or tryptophan, is missing, so a read error is likely. The chain has TRBV7-8 and TRBJ2-1, with D perhaps TRBD2 (6 bases). CDR1 SGHVS and CDR2 FQNEAQ come from the germline V gene. The CDR3 runs 16 residues. Trimming pared 1 base from V and 4 bases from J, leaving 14 bases between. CDR3 in DNA: TGTGCCAGCAGCTTAGATACCGGGAGAGGATACAATGAGCAGTTCCTC. This sequence encodes CASSLDTGRGYNEQFL.

This clonotype was counted many times. The chain links TRBV6-4 to TRBJ2-7; 10 bases are a match to TRBD2. CDR1 and CDR2 from the germline V gene are MRHNA and SNTAGT. J was trimmed by 0 bases and V by 0 bases; bases with no gene match: 5. CDR3 length: 17 amino acids. CDR3 coding DNA: TGTGCCAGCAGTGACTCGAAACTAGCGGGGAACTCCTACGAGCAGTACTTC. It translates to CASSDSKLAGNSYEQYF.

Sample share makes this clonotype medium-sized. V is TRBV7-9 and J is TRBJ1-2; no definite D call. CDR3 length: 12 amino acids. V was trimmed by 5 bases and J by 6 bases, leaving 10 bases between them. Looked up from germline, CDR1 is SEHNR and CDR2 is FQNEAQ (reference sequence). CDR3 sequence: CASSPGTHGYTF. The CDR3 DNA sequence: TGTGCCAGCAGCCCGGGTACCCATGGCTACACCTTC.

Ten or more counts support this clonotype. This chain uses TRBV19 with TRBJ1-2, with D unresolved. The germline V gene encodes CDR1 LNHDA and CDR2 SQIVND (reference sequence). This CDR3 comprises 12 residues. V gave up 3 bases and J gave up 4 bases, with 6 bases separating them. CDR3 in DNA: TGTGCCAGTAGTATGGAGAGCTATGGCTACACCTTC. It yields the protein CASSMESYGYTF.

Sample share makes this clonotype medium-sized. This chain joins TRBV5-1 and TRBJ1-1, with D possibly TRBD1 on 5 matching bases. V lost 0 bases and J lost 5, with 14 bases in between. CDR3 length equals 15 residues. The germline gives CDR1 SGHRS, CDR2 YFSETQ. This chain's CDR3 is CASSLDAGLKTEAFF. The CDR3 bases are TGCGCCAGCAGCTTGGATGCAGGGCTAAAAACTGAAGCTTTCTTT.

By sample fraction, this clonotype is medium-sized (0.01 to 0.1%). In DNA, the CDR3 is TGTGCCAGCAGCTTAGTACAGGGGGCAACTAATGAAAAACTGTTTTTT. It specifies CASSLVQGATNEKLFF. The V and J genes are TRBV7-9 and TRBJ1-4, with TRBD1 matching 8 bases. The germline gives CDR1 SEHNR, CDR2 FQNEAQ (reference sequence). The CDR3 has 16 residues. J lost 0 bases, V lost 1 base, and 1 base had no gene match.

At least ten counts were recorded for this clonotype. CDR3 bases: TGTGCCAGCATATCGGCTAGCGGGAGGGTGGTGGAGACCCAGTACTTC. This translates into CASISASGRVVETQYF. The chain joins TRBV6-2 or TRBV6-3 to TRBJ2-5; 12 bases are a match to TRBD2. Germline loops: CDR1 MNHEY, CDR2 SVGEGT. The CDR3 consists of 16 residues. The trim removed 7 bases at V and 5 bases at J, leaving 11 bases unmatched.

There are many counts of this clonotype. This chain uses TRBV5-1 with TRBJ2-1, with D possibly TRBD2 on 5 matching bases. Trimming took off 5 bases at V and 7 bases at J, with 13 bases between the two ends. The CDR3 totals 13 residues. Germline-derived CDR1 and CDR2 are SGHRS and YFSETQ. In DNA, the CDR3 is TGCGCCAGCAGGCGGACTGGATCGAATGAGCAGTTCTTC. As protein: CASRRTGSNEQFF.

This clonotype was counted ten times or more. The chain has TRBV30 and TRBJ1-1; D is undetermined. In germline, CDR1 is GTSNPN, CDR2 SVGIG (reference sequence). With 3 bases removed from V and 5 bases from J, the gap between germline ends came to 7 bases. The CDR3 totals 11 residues. CDR3 loop: CAWSPLTEAFF. The CDR3 DNA sequence: TGTGCCTGGAGCCCCCTGACTGAAGCTTTCTTT.

The table lists this clonotype with many counts. The chain has TRBV5-1 and TRBJ2-7, with D perhaps assigned TRBD1 or TRBD2 (5 bases each). Germline values: CDR1 SGHRS, CDR2 YFSETQ. The CDR3 extends over 15 amino acids. Trimming removed 1 base from V and 6 bases from J, with 17 bases in between. CDR3 nucleotides: TGCGCCAGCAGCTTGCGGAGAGAGGGGCTACCCGAGCAGTACTTC. Its protein is CASSLRREGLPEQYF.

This clonotype was seen many times. This chain links TRBV12-3 or TRBV12-4 with TRBJ1-5, with 9 bases that match TRBD1. The CDR3 spans 14 residues. Germline trimming cut 6 bases from V and 6 bases from J; bases unmatched to any gene: 6. The CDR3 DNA reads as TGTGCCAGCAGCCCGGGACAGGGCAGTCAGCCCCAGCATTTT. Amino acids: CASSPGQGSQPQHF.

The sample holds many counts of this clonotype. The V call is TRBV28, the J call TRBJ1-2, with D possibly matching TRBD1 (5 bases). The CDR3 loop spans 13 amino acids. Trimming pared 3 bases from V and 5 bases from J, leaving 10 bases between. Germline loops: CDR1 MDHEN, CDR2 SYDVKM. The CDR3 sequence: CASSLAPGYGYTF. DNA for the CDR3: TGTGCCAGCAGTTTGGCCCCAGGGTATGGCTACACCTTC.

This clonotype was seen many times. This chain connects TRBV20-1 to TRBJ2-3, with D perhaps TRBD1 (5 bases). The V gene lost 7 bases and the J gene lost 2 bases, with 10 bases spanning the gap. The germline CDR1 and CDR2 sequences are DFQATT and SNEGSKA (reference sequence). The length of the CDR3 is 12 residues. CDR3 amino acids: CSGGRNTDTQYF. CDR3 DNA sequence: TGCAGTGGGGGCAGAAACACAGATACGCAGTATTTT.

The sample holds many counts of this clonotype. J is TRBJ1-5 and V is TRBV29-1; tentatively, D is TRBD1 (5 bases). There are 13 residues in the CDR3. Trimming took off 4 bases at V and 6 bases at J, with 13 bases between the two ends. The V gene's germline CDR1 is SQVTM and CDR2 ANQGSEA. CDR3 bases: TGCAGCGTTGGACAGATATTGGGTCAGCCCCAGCATTTT. Translating gives CSVGQILGQPQHF.

This clonotype was seen at least ten times. The V call is TRBV29-1, the J call TRBJ2-5; perhaps TRBD2 as D (5 bases). V was pared by 4 bases and J by 4 bases, with 19 bases between. This CDR3 is 15 amino acids long. The germline gives CDR1 SQVTM, CDR2 ANQGSEA. CDR3 coding DNA: TGCAGCGTTGCTTCGGGGTCGGGGTTGGCAGAGACCCAGTACTTC. It yields the protein CSVASGSGLAETQYF. Using reference TRBV29-1 and TRBJ2-5 for the parts outside the CDR3, the full variable domain is SAVISQKPSRDICQRGTSLTIQCQVDSQVTMMFWYRQQPGQSLTLIATANQGSEATYESGFVIDKFPISRPNLTFSTLTVSNMSPEDSSIYLCSVASGSGLAETQYFGPGTRLLVL.

This clonotype was counted ten times or more. The chain links TRBV9 to TRBJ2-2, with TRBD2 matching 7 bases. Germline trimming cut 0 bases from V and 1 base from J; bases unmatched to any gene: 6. Germline CDR1 is SGDLS and CDR2 is YYNGEE. CDR3 size: 17 residues. The CDR3 spells CASSVGGAGKNTGELFF. CDR3 DNA sequence: TGTGCCAGCAGCGTAGGGGGAGCGGGAAAGAACACCGGGGAGCTGTTTTTT.

This clonotype was found many times. The V call is TRBV4-3, the J call TRBJ1-4, with D possibly matching TRBD1 (6 bases). CDR3 length: 16 residues. V was cut by 4 bases and J by 7 bases, with 19 bases left in between. Germline V gene lookup returns CDR1 LGHNA and CDR2 YSLEER. CDR3 region: CASSRNTGTPSEKLFF. The CDR3 DNA sequence: TGCGCCAGCAGCCGCAACACCGGGACACCATCTGAAAAACTGTTTTTT.

This clonotype was counted many times. DNA of the CDR3: TGTGCCAGCAGCTTAATCATGGTTCTCTCCTACAATGAGCAGTTCTTC. Protein sequence: CASSLIMVLSYNEQFF. The gene calls are TRBV11-2 and TRBJ2-1; D remains unclear. Germline V gene lookup returns CDR1 SGHAT and CDR2 FQNNGV. Trimming removed 2 bases at V and 0 bases at J, with 11 bases between. The CDR3 consists of 16 residues. Drawing the rest from reference TRBV11-2 and TRBJ2-1, the complete variable domain is EAGVAQSPRYKIIEKRQSVAFWCNPISGHATLYWYQQILGQGPKLLIQFQNNGVVDDSQLPKDRFSAERLKGVDSTLKIQPAKLEDSAVYLCASSLIMVLSYNEQFFGPGTRLTVL.